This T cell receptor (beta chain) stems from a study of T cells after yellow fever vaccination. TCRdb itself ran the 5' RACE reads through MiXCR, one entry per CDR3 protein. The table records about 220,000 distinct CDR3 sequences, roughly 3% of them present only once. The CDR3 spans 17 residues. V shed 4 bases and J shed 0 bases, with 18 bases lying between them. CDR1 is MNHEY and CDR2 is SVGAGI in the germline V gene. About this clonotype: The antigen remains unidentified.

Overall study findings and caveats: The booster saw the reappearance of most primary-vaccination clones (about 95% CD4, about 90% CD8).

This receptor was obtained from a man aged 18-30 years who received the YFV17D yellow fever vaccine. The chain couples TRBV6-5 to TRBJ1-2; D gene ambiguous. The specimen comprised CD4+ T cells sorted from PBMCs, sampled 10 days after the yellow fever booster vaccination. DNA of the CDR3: TGTGCCAGCAGTTCCTACTCGAGGAGGCCAGCTAACTATGGCTACACCTTC. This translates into CASSSYSRRPANYGYTF.